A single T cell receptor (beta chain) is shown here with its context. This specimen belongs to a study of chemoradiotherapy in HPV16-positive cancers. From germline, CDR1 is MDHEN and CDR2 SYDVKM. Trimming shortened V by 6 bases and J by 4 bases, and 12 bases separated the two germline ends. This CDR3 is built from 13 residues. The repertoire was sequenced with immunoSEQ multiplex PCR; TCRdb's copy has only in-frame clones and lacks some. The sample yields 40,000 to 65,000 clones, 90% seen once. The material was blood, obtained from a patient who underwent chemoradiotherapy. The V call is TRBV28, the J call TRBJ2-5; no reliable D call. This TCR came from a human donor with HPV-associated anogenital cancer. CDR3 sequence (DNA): TGTGCCAGCAGGTCGGCAGAGCTAGAGACCCAGTACTTC. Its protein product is CASRSAELETQYF.